The rows below give T cell receptor beta chains drawn from one sample of a study of CD8+CD57+ T cells in acquired aplastic anemia. TCRdb analysed the reads with MiXCR anew, one entry per CDR3 protein. The sample gives about 200,000 distinct CDR3 sequences, about 62% of which show up once; about 60% is in the top ten. The material sequenced was sorted CD4+, CD8+, or CD8+CD57+ T cells (not recorded which) from PBMCs. The receptors come from a human donor with aplastic anemia. CDR3s include the opening cysteine and the closing phenylalanine or tryptophan. The D gene is left open where the match is weak. Clone size is stated in some rows and not others, as once, few, many or a class when expanded.

D gene	V gene	clone size	J gene	CDR3 protein	CDR3 DNA
TRBD2	TRBV29-1	few	TRBJ2-7	CSGGLAGTDEQYF	TGCAGCGGCGGACTAGCGGGGACCGACGAGCAGTACTTC
TRBD1	TRBV7-8	NA	TRBJ1-1	CASTRGGRNTEAFF	TGTGCCAGCACCCGAGGGGGCCGGAACACTGAAGCTTTCTTT
NA	TRBV15	once	TRBJ1-5	CATEGEDNQPQHF	TGTGCCACCGAGGGGGAGGACAATCAGCCCCAGCATTTT
TRBD1	TRBV9	few	TRBJ1-1	CASSPGQVDGEAFF	TGTGCCAGCAGCCCAGGACAGGTTGACGGTGAAGCTTTCTTT
TRBD1	TRBV29-1	NA	TRBJ1-5	CSVLDRENQPQHF	TGCAGCGTGTTGGACAGGGAAAATCAGCCCCAGCATTTT
TRBD1	TRBV5-5	once	TRBJ1-1	CASSLETGRNTEAFF	TGCGCCAGCAGCTTGGAGACAGGGCGAAACACTGAAGCTTTCTTT
NA	TRBV12-3/TRBV12-4	NA	TRBJ1-2	CASSLFSGVRDGYTF	TGTGCCAGCAGTTTATTTTCAGGGGTTAGGGATGGCTACACCTTC
TRBD2	TRBV7-9	NA	TRBJ2-1	CASSFSGDYNEQFF	TGTGCCAGCAGCTTTAGCGGGGACTACAATGAGCAGTTCTTC
TRBD1	TRBV15	NA	TRBJ2-3	CATSRPFPGQGADTQYF	TGTGCCACCAGCAGACCATTTCCGGGACAGGGGGCAGATACGCAGTATTTT
TRBD1	TRBV7-9	NA	TRBJ2-1	CASSLAGQGLNEQFF	TGTGCCAGCAGCCTTGCCGGACAGGGGTTGAATGAGCAGTTCTTC
NA	TRBV4-1	many	TRBJ2-7	CASSQSQDGSYEQYF	TGCGCCAGCAGCCAAAGCCAAGACGGATCCTACGAGCAGTACTTC
NA	TRBV19	NA	TRBJ1-2	CARAVRAGGLDNYGHTF	TGTGCCAGAGCCGTCAGGGCAGGTGGCTTAGATAACTATGGCCACACCTTC
NA	TRBV7-3	NA	TRBJ1-5	CASSWRPDQPQHF	TGTGCCAGCAGCTGGCGGCCGGATCAGCCCCAGCATTTT
NA	TRBV29-1	few	TRBJ1-1	CSVEGQHNTEAFF	TGCAGCGTTGAAGGACAGCACAACACTGAAGCTTTCTTT
TRBD2	TRBV20-1	NA	TRBJ2-1	CSAPNIAGEANEQFF	TGCAGTGCCCCTAATATAGCGGGAGAGGCCAATGAGCAGTTCTTC
TRBD2	TRBV5-4	NA	TRBJ2-3	CASSLDAGGRRTQYF	TGTGCCAGCAGCCTCGACGCGGGGGGGCGGCGTACGCAGTATTTT
NA	TRBV27	few	TRBJ2-2	CASSSIGAATGELFF	TGTGCCAGCAGTTCTATAGGGGCGGCCACCGGGGAGCTGTTTTTT
TRBD1	TRBV7-9	many	TRBJ1-2	CASSAGQGAYGYTF	TGTGCCAGCAGCGCGGGACAGGGAGCCTATGGCTACACCTTC
TRBD1	TRBV2	NA	TRBJ2-5	CASIWQGAETQYF	TGTGCCAGCATCTGGCAGGGGGCAGAGACCCAGTACTTC
NA	TRBV7-8	NA	TRBJ1-1	CASSFPRGTNTEAFF	TGTGCCAGCAGCTTCCCGCGCGGGACGAACACTGAAGCTTTCTTT
NA	TRBV5-8	many	TRBJ2-7	CASSAGPSYEQYF	TGTGCCAGCAGCGCTGGGCCCAGCTACGAGCAGTACTTC
NA	TRBV9	NA	TRBJ1-1	CASSALTRNTEAFF	TGTGCCAGCAGCGCCCTAACAAGGAACACTGAAGCTTTCTTT
NA	TRBV6-1	many	TRBJ2-1	CASLDVNNEQFF	TGTGCCAGTCTCGACGTCAACAATGAGCAGTTCTTC
NA	TRBV20-1	few	TRBJ1-2	CSARKGLDGYTF	TGCAGTGCTAGAAAGGGGTTGGATGGCTACACCTTC
NA	TRBV20-1	NA	TRBJ1-4	CSARRRATTNEKLFF	TGCAGTGCTAGAAGGCGGGCAACAACTAATGAAAAACTGTTTTTT
TRBD1	TRBV2	NA	TRBJ2-1	CASSEGGQGSNEQFF	TGTGCCAGCAGTGAAGGGGGACAGGGATCCAATGAGCAGTTCTTC
TRBD1	TRBV20-1	NA	TRBJ2-5	CSAPQQGFRETQYF	TGCAGTGCTCCCCAACAGGGGTTTAGGGAGACCCAGTACTTC
NA	TRBV9	NA	TRBJ2-1	CASSDRDGYNEQFF	TGTGCCAGCAGCGACCGGGACGGTTACAATGAGCAGTTCTTC
NA	TRBV24-1	NA	TRBJ2-7	CATSEKRQVGSYEQYF	TGTGCCACCAGTGAAAAAAGACAGGTAGGCTCCTACGAGCAGTACTTC
TRBD1	TRBV5-1	NA	TRBJ2-7	CASSELRDRDSYEQYF	TGCGCCAGCAGCGAACTTCGGGACAGGGACTCCTACGAGCAGTACTTC
TRBD1	TRBV10-3	once	TRBJ1-5	CAIRAGGGSNQPQHF	TGTGCCATCAGGGCAGGGGGGGGTAGCAATCAGCCCCAGCATTTT
NA	TRBV19	few	TRBJ2-5	CASSPWASWGETQYF	TGTGCCAGTAGTCCATGGGCCAGTTGGGGGGAGACCCAGTACTTC
NA	TRBV7-3	NA	TRBJ2-3	CASSNPDSTDTQYF	TGTGCCAGCAGCAACCCGGACAGCACAGATACGCAGTATTTT
NA	TRBV7-6	NA	TRBJ1-5	CASSLERRQPRHF	TGTGCCAGCAGCTTAGAGAGGAGGCAGCCCCGGCATTTT
NA	TRBV7-2	NA	TRBJ2-3	CASSLAVRTAFRTSTDTQYF	TGTGCCAGCAGCTTAGCAGTCCGGACGGCCTTCAGGACGAGCACAGATACGCAGTATTTT
NA	TRBV20-1	NA	TRBJ2-3	CSVTAGTDTQYF	TGCAGTGTTACCGCTGGGACGGATACGCAGTATTTT
TRBD1	TRBV15	once	TRBJ2-5	CASSLIGQGGLWYF	TGTGCCAGCAGCTTAATAGGACAGGGGGGCCTCTGGTACTTC
NA	TRBV2	NA	TRBJ2-4	CASKFSPVDKNIQYF	TGTGCCAGCAAGTTCAGTCCCGTAGACAAAAACATTCAGTACTTC
TRBD1	TRBV15	NA	TRBJ2-3	CATSREYRGFTDTQYF	TGTGCCACCAGCAGGGAATACAGGGGATTCACAGATACGCAGTATTTT
TRBD1	TRBV13	once	TRBJ1-1	CASSLDRGNSNTEAFF	TGTGCCAGCAGCTTGGACAGGGGAAACTCGAACACTGAAGCTTTCTTT
NA	TRBV7-9	many	TRBJ2-1	CASSFHTSPGNEQFF	TGTGCCAGCAGCTTTCACACCAGTCCGGGGAATGAGCAGTTCTTC
NA	TRBV10-1	once	TRBJ1-2	CASRDIIYDGYTF	TGCGCCAGCAGGGACATAATTTACGATGGCTACACCTTC
NA	TRBV7-8	NA	TRBJ2-7	CASSLAAGPEPYEQYF	TGTGCCAGCAGCTTAGCGGCGGGCCCGGAACCATACGAGCAGTACTTC
TRBD2	TRBV5-6	NA	TRBJ2-3	CASSEASGGLPWALSTDTQYF	TGTGCCAGTAGTGAGGCTAGCGGGGGGCTCCCTTGGGCCCTTAGCACAGATACGCAGTATTTT
TRBD2	TRBV10-3	NA	TRBJ2-3	CAISGSGITDTQYF	TGTGCCATCAGTGGCAGCGGGATCACAGATACGCAGTATTTT
TRBD1	TRBV20-1	NA	TRBJ2-7	CSAINSLRQGYEQYF	TGCAGTGCTATAAACTCTCTGAGACAGGGCTACGAGCAGTACTTC
TRBD1	TRBV15	NA	TRBJ1-1	CATSRARQGVNTEAFF	TGTGCCACCAGCAGGGCTCGACAGGGGGTAAACACTGAAGCTTTCTTT
NA	TRBV20-1	NA	TRBJ1-2	CSASPGEGWVHTF	TGCAGTGCTAGTCCTGGGGAGGGGTGGGTTCACACCTTC
TRBD2	TRBV7-2	NA	TRBJ2-7	CASSLIGTGGNEQYF	TGTGCCAGCAGCTTAATCGGGACCGGGGGGAATGAGCAGTACTTC
NA	TRBV24-1	NA	TRBJ2-7	CATSGDRSYEQYF	TGTGCCACCAGTGGAGACAGATCCTACGAGCAGTACTTC
NA	TRBV29-1	NA	TRBJ2-5	CSVGGLASQYF	TGCAGCGTGGGTGGGCTAGCGTCCCAGTACTTC
TRBD1	TRBV15	NA	TRBJ2-1	CATSSSSSTRDRGWEVQFF	TGTGCCACCAGCAGCTCCAGTAGTACAAGGGACAGGGGTTGGGAAGTGCAGTTCTTC
NA	TRBV29-1	NA	TRBJ2-1	CSVELAAYNEQFF	TGCAGCGTTGAGCTAGCCGCGTACAATGAGCAGTTCTTC